The 4 T cell receptor beta chains in this list originate from one sample, sequenced in a study of human T cells and chemical hapten exposure. Time point reported: pre-sensitization, week 0. Treatment noted: therapeutic diphenylcyclopropenone sensitization with weekly scalp DPC. MiXCR, applied by TCRdb to the RACE reads, yields one record per CDR3 protein. Of approximately 41,000 distinct CDR3 sequences in the sample, 7.5% to 9% were seen once. The sample consisted of whole blood, taken in connection with sensitization to the hapten diphenylcyclopropenone (DPC). These receptors were taken from a woman aged 45-60 years with alopecia areata. Some clones in this sample may be carry-over from other donors' samples.

In its sample, this clonotype was seen many times. V gene TRBV6-5 combines with J gene TRBJ2-7; 7 bases align to TRBD1. This CDR3 has 13 amino acids. The J segment lost 3 bases and the V segment lost 3 bases, leaving 2 bases of the junction unmatched. Germline lookup yields CDR1 MNHEY and CDR2 SVGAGI. The CDR3 reads CASSYDRDYEQYF. The CDR3 DNA follows: TGTGCCAGCAGTTATGACAGGGACTACGAGCAGTACTTC.

In its sample, this clonotype was seen many times. This rearrangement joins TRBV27 to TRBJ1-2; D may be TRBD1 (6 bases). The CDR3 is made up of 15 amino acids. Looked up from germline, CDR1 is MNHEY and CDR2 is SMNVEV (reference sequence). Trimming removed 0 bases from V and 0 bases from J, with 8 bases in between. The CDR3 DNA sequence: TGTGCCAGCAGTTTATCGAGGACAGCTAACTATGGCTACACCTTC. It codes for CASSLSRTANYGYTF.

The chain is built from TRBV27 and TRBJ2-3; no clear D gene. Germline loops: CDR1 MNHEY, CDR2 SMNVEV (reference sequence). CDR3 length: 13 residues. Trimming pared 6 bases from V and 3 bases from J, leaving 10 bases between. In DNA, the CDR3 is TGTGCCAGCAGCGGGTACGCAACAGATACGCAGTATTTT. Amino acid sequence: CASSGYATDTQYF.

There are many counts of this clonotype. V is TRBV20-1 and J is TRBJ1-5; the D gene is possibly TRBD1 (5 bases). V was shortened by 0 bases and J by 7 bases, with 13 bases between the two germline ends. The germline V gene has CDR1 DFQATT and CDR2 SNEGSKA (reference sequence). The CDR3 sequence is 14 residues long. Here the CDR3 DNA reads TGCAGTGCTAGAGATGGGTTAGCAGGGCAGCCCCAGCATTTT. It translates to CSARDGLAGQPQHF.